This TCR beta chain is drawn from a study of control samples from healthy donors and cancer patients (dated by TCRdb to the early 2020s). V loses 3 bases, J loses 1 base, and the germline ends lie 8 bases apart. The CDR3, cysteine through phenylalanine, is 14 amino acids long. The only DNA kept is the CDR3, 42 bases in frame from the first base. From the germline V gene, CDR1 is KGHDR and CDR2 is SFDVKD. In the case of this clone: No antigen is known for it. Per-base qualities were not stored, and no clone one base away is much larger. This same CDR3 is encoded by further DNA sequences in the sample.

Library preparation was by the immunoSEQ multiplex PCR assay. The clones in this table, taken by TCRdb from immuneACCESS, are in-frame only. Not every clone is retained; where verified, under half of the shortfall comes from an unresolved V gene, and the cause of the rest is unknown. Within this sample are some 140,000 clones, with approximately 94% of them counted one time only. The ten largest clones represent around 6.1% of the sample. This TCR came from a man aged 35-49 years in good health. The sample was blood. Rearrangement joined TRBV24-1 to TRBJ1-1; TRBD1 is a possible D gene, resting on 5 matching bases. The nucleotide sequence is given as TGTGCCACCAGTGATCGGGGCAGGAACACTGAAGCTTTCTTT. Its protein reads: CATSDRGRNTEAFF.